These T cell receptor beta chains were read from a single sample in a study of cytomegalovirus exposure and HLA in healthy donors. The method was immunoSEQ multiplex PCR; TCRdb's version includes in-frame clones alone and lacks a portion of them. The data contain 150,000 to 200,000 clones, over 80% of them seen just once; the ten biggest clones take up 6.3%. The sample was PBMCs. The receptors were sampled from a male donor in good health and CMV-seropositive. CDR3s include the opening cysteine and the closing phenylalanine or tryptophan. D genes are given only for firm matches. Size is stated for part of the rows, as once, few or many counts, or as a class when the clone is expanded.

j_gene: TRBJ1-2
abundance: few
v_gene: TRBV19
d_gene: TRBD1
CDR3nt: TGTGCCAGTACCGGGACAGGGGCTGGCTACACCTTC
CDR3aa: CASTGTGAGYTF

j_gene: TRBJ2-1
abundance: -
v_gene: TRBV27
d_gene: TRBD2
CDR3nt: TGTGCCAGCAGTGGACTAGCGGCCTACAATGAGCAGTTCTTC
CDR3aa: CASSGLAAYNEQFF

j_gene: TRBJ1-3
abundance: -
v_gene: TRBV9
d_gene: TRBD1
CDR3nt: TGTGCCAGCAGCTTCCGACAGGGAAGAGGAAACACCATATATTTT
CDR3aa: CASSFRQGRGNTIYF

j_gene: TRBJ1-1
abundance: -
v_gene: TRBV6-5
d_gene: TRBD1
CDR3nt: TGTGCCAGCAGAAGGACAGGAGTGAACACTGAAGCTTTCTTT
CDR3aa: CASRRTGVNTEAFF

j_gene: TRBJ1-3
abundance: -
v_gene: TRBV10-3
d_gene: -
CDR3nt: TGTGCCAACCGTCGGGACTCTGGAAACACCATATATTTT
CDR3aa: CANRRDSGNTIYF

j_gene: TRBJ2-1
abundance: -
v_gene: TRBV19
d_gene: -
CDR3nt: TGTGCCAGTAGTATCATTTGGACTTCGAATGAGCAGTTCTTC
CDR3aa: CASSIIWTSNEQFF

j_gene: TRBJ1-2
abundance: -
v_gene: TRBV15
d_gene: -
CDR3nt: TGTGCCACCAGCAGCCATGGACAGAACGATGGCTACACCTTC
CDR3aa: CATSSHGQNDGYTF

j_gene: TRBJ2-2
abundance: -
v_gene: TRBV9
d_gene: -
CDR3nt: TGTGCCAGCACCAAGGCGGGACAGCCCACCGGGGAGCTGTTTTTT
CDR3aa: CASTKAGQPTGELFF

j_gene: TRBJ1-2
abundance: -
v_gene: TRBV7-2
d_gene: TRBD1
CDR3nt: TGTGCCAGCAGCTTGGACAGGGCTTATGGCTACACCTTC
CDR3aa: CASSLDRAYGYTF

j_gene: TRBJ2-7
abundance: -
v_gene: TRBV7-9
d_gene: TRBD1
CDR3nt: TGTGCCAGCAGCTCTCCGGGACAGGGGGCTTACGAGCAGTACTTC
CDR3aa: CASSSPGQGAYEQYF

j_gene: TRBJ1-6
abundance: -
v_gene: TRBV7-3
d_gene: -
CDR3nt: TGTGCCAGCAGCTCGGGGGGTGGGTCACCCCTCCACTTT
CDR3aa: CASSSGGGSPLHF

j_gene: TRBJ2-1
abundance: -
v_gene: TRBV7-2
d_gene: TRBD1
CDR3nt: TGTGCCAGCAGCCCGACAGGGTTCGACAATGAGCAGTTCTTC
CDR3aa: CASSPTGFDNEQFF

j_gene: TRBJ2-2
abundance: -
v_gene: TRBV9
d_gene: TRBD2
CDR3nt: TGTGCCAGCAGCCCAGGGTCACTAGCGGACTACACCGGGGAGCTGTTTTTT
CDR3aa: CASSPGSLADYTGELFF

j_gene: TRBJ2-2
abundance: -
v_gene: TRBV11-3
d_gene: -
CDR3nt: TGTGCCAGCAGCTTAGTACTTGGGAACACCGGGGAGCTGTTTTTT
CDR3aa: CASSLVLGNTGELFF

j_gene: TRBJ2-7
abundance: -
v_gene: TRBV6-5
d_gene: TRBD1
CDR3nt: TGTGCCACCGGTCCGGGACAGTTCTCCTACGAGCAGTACTTC
CDR3aa: CATGPGQFSYEQYF

j_gene: TRBJ1-6
abundance: few
v_gene: TRBV7-6
d_gene: -
CDR3nt: TGTGCCAGCAGCCCCTCACCTGGGGCGGATTCACCCCTCCACTTT
CDR3aa: CASSPSPGADSPLHF

j_gene: TRBJ1-6
abundance: -
v_gene: TRBV6-1
d_gene: TRBD1
CDR3nt: TGTGCCAGCAGCGACAGGGGGATAGCGAATTCACCCCTCCACTTT
CDR3aa: CASSDRGIANSPLHF

j_gene: TRBJ2-7
abundance: -
v_gene: TRBV27
d_gene: TRBD2
CDR3nt: TGTGCCAGCAGTTACCGGGAGGGCTACGAGCAGTACTTC
CDR3aa: CASSYREGYEQYF

j_gene: TRBJ2-2
abundance: -
v_gene: TRBV7-2
d_gene: -
CDR3nt: TGTGCCAGCAGCTTAGAAGGCCCCGGAGCGGAGCTGTTTTTT
CDR3aa: CASSLEGPGAELFF

j_gene: TRBJ2-6
abundance: -
v_gene: TRBV7-2
d_gene: -
CDR3nt: TGTGCCAGCAGCATCCTAAGCGGAGGTGGGGCCAACGTCCTGACTTTC
CDR3aa: CASSILSGGGANVLTF

j_gene: TRBJ1-4
abundance: once
v_gene: TRBV12-2
d_gene: -
CDR3nt: TGTGCAAGTCGCCGGGATATAGGGGGCGCGGATGAAAAACTGTTTTTT
CDR3aa: CASRRDIGGADEKLFF

j_gene: TRBJ1-2
abundance: -
v_gene: TRBV27
d_gene: -
CDR3nt: TGTGCCAGCAGTTTGCGGAGGGACTATGGCTACACCTTC
CDR3aa: CASSLRRDYGYTF

j_gene: TRBJ1-2
abundance: -
v_gene: TRBV19
d_gene: -
CDR3nt: TGTGCCACCTCGCGCGGCGGCTATGGCTACACCTTC
CDR3aa: CATSRGGYGYTF

j_gene: TRBJ2-5
abundance: -
v_gene: TRBV7-7
d_gene: TRBD1
CDR3nt: TGTGCTAGCAGCCAAGACAGGGGGCTTCAGGAGACCCAGTACTTC
CDR3aa: CASSQDRGLQETQYF

j_gene: TRBJ2-7
abundance: -
v_gene: TRBV9
d_gene: TRBD1
CDR3nt: TGTGCCAGCAGCGTAGACGGACAGGGGGCGCTTGAGCAGTACTTC
CDR3aa: CASSVDGQGALEQYF

j_gene: TRBJ1-5
abundance: -
v_gene: TRBV6-6
d_gene: -
CDR3nt: TGTGCCAGCAGTTCCCCCGGAGTGCCTGGTAATCAGCCCCAGCATTTT
CDR3aa: CASSSPGVPGNQPQHF

j_gene: TRBJ2-3
abundance: -
v_gene: TRBV7-9
d_gene: TRBD2
CDR3nt: TGTGCCAGCAGCCGAAGCGGGAGGCTTAGCACAGATACGCAGTATTTT
CDR3aa: CASSRSGRLSTDTQYF

j_gene: TRBJ1-2
abundance: -
v_gene: TRBV25-1
d_gene: -
CDR3nt: TGTGCCAGCAGTGAACAGGGAATTTACAACTATGGCTACACCTTC
CDR3aa: CASSEQGIYNYGYTF

j_gene: TRBJ2-7
abundance: once
v_gene: TRBV30
d_gene: TRBD1
CDR3nt: TGTGCCTGGACCGAACAGGGGTACGAGCAGTACTTC
CDR3aa: CAWTEQGYEQYF

j_gene: TRBJ2-5
abundance: -
v_gene: TRBV7-3
d_gene: TRBD2
CDR3nt: TGTGCCAGCAGTTTAGCGGGAGGGCTTGGTGAGACCCAGTACTTC
CDR3aa: CASSLAGGLGETQYF

j_gene: TRBJ1-1
abundance: -
v_gene: TRBV27
d_gene: -
CDR3nt: TGTGCCAGCAACTCACCGGGGAGCACTGAAGCTTTCTTT
CDR3aa: CASNSPGSTEAFF

j_gene: TRBJ2-7
abundance: -
v_gene: TRBV19
d_gene: -
CDR3nt: TGTGCCAGTAGTATAGATACCTCCCGCGCAGGTGGGTACGAGCAGTACTTC
CDR3aa: CASSIDTSRAGGYEQYF

j_gene: TRBJ2-2
abundance: -
v_gene: TRBV7-9
d_gene: -
CDR3nt: TGTGCCAGCAGCTTAGCCCTGTTATCTAGCAATGACGGGGAGCTGTTTTTT
CDR3aa: CASSLALLSSNDGELFF

j_gene: TRBJ2-4
abundance: -
v_gene: TRBV29-1
d_gene: -
CDR3nt: TGCAGCGTTGGGGGAGTGGCCAAAAACATTCAGTACTTC
CDR3aa: CSVGGVAKNIQYF

j_gene: TRBJ1-4
abundance: few
v_gene: TRBV15
d_gene: -
CDR3nt: TGTGCCACCAGCCTACCTTCGGGAGGGAATGAAAAACTGTTTTTT
CDR3aa: CATSLPSGGNEKLFF